This TCR beta chain is from a study of CD8 T cells in Susac syndrome. CD8+ and CD4+ T cells circulating in blood were sequenced for TCR beta. About 0.5 to 1 ug RNA was reverse transcribed with random hexamers. TCRdb itself ran the immunoSEQ multiplex PCR reads through MiXCR, one entry per CDR3 protein. The sample lists approximately 110,000 distinct CDR3 sequences, over 90% occurring once. This CDR3 has 15 residues. The V end was cut by 2 bases, the J end by 7 bases, with 17 bases between. The source is a human donor with multiple sclerosis. This sequence joins TRBV12-3 or TRBV12-4 and TRBJ1-1; TRBD1 is a possible D gene (5 bases). The sample comprised CD8+ T cells from PBMCs. CDR3: CASSLTGLMGGEAFF. Here the CDR3 DNA reads TGTGCCAGCAGTTTAACAGGCCTCATGGGGGGTGAAGCTTTCTTT.